This passage covers 29 T cell receptor beta chains from one sample sequenced in a study of glioma-infiltrating T cells after dendritic cell vaccination. The time point denotes: after dendritic cell vaccination, including at tumor progression/relapse. TCRdb's table, derived via immunoSEQ multiplex PCR, lists solely in-frame clones and lacks some. The sample lists tens of thousands of clones, 86% occurring once. This sample comprised blood, obtained after dendritic cell vaccination. The receptor source for this set is a human donor with glioblastoma.

The J gene is TRBJ1-1, the V gene TRBV29-1; 7 bases line up with TRBD1. V lost 7 bases to trimming and J lost 6 bases; unmatched junction nucleotides: 5. CDR1 is SQVTM, CDR2 ANQGSEA, per germline. The CDR3 spans 11 residues. The CDR3 coding sequence is TGCAGCGCCCGGACAGGTTCTGAAGCTTTCTTT. It translates to CSARTGSEAFF.

This chain connects TRBV4-2 to TRBJ2-3; 8 nucleotides match TRBD2. CDR3 length: 17 amino acids. The germline V gene has CDR1 LGHNA and CDR2 YNFKEQ. Trimming removed 0 bases from V and 0 bases from J; junction bases left unmatched: 5. The CDR3 sequence is CASSQDSLAGSTDTQYF. The CDR3 DNA reads TGTGCCAGCAGCCAAGATAGCCTAGCGGGTAGCACAGATACGCAGTATTTT.

The genes are TRBV7-3 and TRBJ2-2, with 14 bases that match TRBD2. This CDR3 has 18 amino acids. Germline CDR1 and CDR2: SGHTA and FQGTGA. With 2 bases clipped from V and 2 bases from J, the junction kept 4 bases outside the gene matches. The CDR3 is CASSLAGLAGANTGELFF. In nucleotides, the CDR3 is TGTGCCAGCAGCTTAGCGGGACTAGCGGGAGCCAACACCGGGGAGCTGTTTTTT.

The gene calls are TRBV5-4 and TRBJ2-1, with 10 bases matching TRBD2. The germline V gene has CDR1 SGHNT and CDR2 YYREEE (reference sequence). Trimming at V came to 4 bases and at J to 6 bases, leaving 7 bases not matched to a gene. This CDR3 is built from 15 residues. The chain's CDR3 is CASSLGTSVGNEQFF. The CDR3 DNA sequence: TGTGCCAGCAGCCTCGGGACTAGCGTTGGCAATGAGCAGTTCTTC.

The chain has TRBV4-2 and TRBJ1-2; D unresolved. Trimming pared 0 bases from V and 4 bases from J, leaving 9 bases between. This CDR3 has 14 residues. From germline, CDR1 is LGHNA and CDR2 YNFKEQ. CDR3 sequence: CASSQEGRGYGYTF. The CDR3 region has the DNA TGTGCCAGCAGCCAAGAGGGCCGGGGCTATGGCTACACCTTC.

This clone has only a few counts. The rearrangement links TRBV6-6 to TRBJ2-1; TRBD2 aligns across 12 bases. The junction had 13 bases not matched to a gene; V was cut back by 6 bases and J by 10 bases. The CDR3 spans 16 residues. In germline, CDR1 is MNHNY, CDR2 SVGAGI (reference sequence). In nucleotides, the CDR3 is TGTGCCAGCAGCAGGACTAGCGGGGAACGCGTCATAGAGCAGTTCTTC. Its protein product is CASSRTSGERVIEQFF.

This chain joins TRBV5-4 and TRBJ1-3, with D hard to call. CDR3 length: 13 amino acids. Between the trimmed V and J ends, which lost 1 base and 4 bases, there was a span of 6 bases. The germline CDR1 and CDR2 sequences are SGHNT and YYREEE (reference sequence). The CDR3 DNA reads TGTGCCAGCAGCTTGTCATTGGGAAACACCATATATTTT. Translation: CASSLSLGNTIYF.

CDR3 bases: TGTGCCAGCAGCTCCCGTGAAGGGGATTCACCCCTCCACTTT. This sequence encodes CASSSREGDSPLHF. This chain connects TRBV7-8 to TRBJ1-6; D possibly corresponds to TRBD1 (5 bases). Trimming shortened V by 4 bases and J by 8 bases, and 12 bases separated the two germline ends. This CDR3 is 14 amino acids long. The V gene's germline CDR1 is SGHVS and CDR2 FQNEAQ.

In its sample, this clone was seen once. The chain has TRBV6-1 and TRBJ2-7; 7 bases align to TRBD1. Trimming cost V 8 bases and J 4 bases; bases outside gene matches: 14. Germline loops: CDR1 MNHNS, CDR2 SASEGT. CDR3 length equals 15 residues. CDR3 amino acids: CASCQGQSNLYEQYF. The CDR3 nucleotides read TGTGCCAGCTGCCAGGGACAGTCCAACCTTTACGAGCAGTACTTC.

This clone showed up just a few times. This sequence joins TRBV4-3 and TRBJ1-2; TRBD1 is a possible D gene (6 bases). This CDR3 contains 15 residues. V gave up 5 bases and J gave up 5 bases, with 18 bases separating them. In germline, CDR1 is LGHNA, CDR2 YSLEER. This CDR3 is CASSANREGAYGYTF. The CDR3 region has the DNA TGCGCCAGCAGCGCTAACAGGGAAGGGGCGTATGGCTACACCTTC.

V gene TRBV30 combines with J gene TRBJ1-5; D might be TRBD1 (6 bases). Germline V gives CDR1 GTSNPN, CDR2 SVGIG (reference sequence). The CDR3 has 16 amino acids. Trimming took off 0 bases at V and 2 bases at J, with 14 bases between the two ends. The CDR3 DNA reads TGTGCCTGGAGTGTACGAGGGGGAGTTGGCAATCAGCCCCAGCATTTT. Translated: CAWSVRGGVGNQPQHF.

J is TRBJ2-7 and V is TRBV4-1; TRBD2 agrees at 16 bases. The germline V gene has CDR1 MGHRA and CDR2 YSYEKL. V shed 3 bases and J 7 bases; nucleotides not matched to a gene: 12. CDR3 length: 18 residues. The CDR3 DNA follows: TGCGCCAGCAGCCAGACCGGCGGGGGACTAGCGGGAGGGGAAGAGCAGTACTTC. Translating it yields CASSQTGGGLAGGEEQYF.

This chain uses TRBV18 with TRBJ1-5; 8 nucleotides agree with TRBD1. Per germline, CDR1 KGHSH and CDR2 LQKENI. The CDR3 contains 16 residues. V lost 2 bases to trimming and J lost 0 bases; unmatched junction nucleotides: 3. DNA for the CDR3: TGTGCCAGCTCACCAAACACAGGGGGTAGCAATCAGCCCCAGCATTTT. Protein sequence: CASSPNTGGSNQPQHF.

To note about this clone: The junction departs from germline at one end; a sequencing error may be responsible. The CDR3 nucleotides read TGTGCCAGCAGCTATAGCGGGGGAACTCACTTC. Protein product: CASSYSGGTHF. This chain uses TRBV7-2 with TRBJ2-7; 9 positions agree with TRBD2. The germline CDR1 and CDR2 sequences are SGHTA and FQGNSA. This CDR3 spans 11 amino acids.

The chain is built from TRBV5-1 and TRBJ1-5; 7 bases match TRBD1. Trimming at V came to 4 bases and at J to 4 bases, leaving 11 bases not matched to a gene. Germline values: CDR1 SGHRS, CDR2 YFSETQ. This CDR3 contains 16 residues. In DNA, the CDR3 is TGCGCCAGCAGCCTAAAGTCGACAGGGAATAATCAGCCCCAGCATTTT. This sequence encodes CASSLKSTGNNQPQHF.

The chain uses TRBV5-1 and TRBJ1-1; a weak D match, TRBD1 (5 bases). The CDR3 extends over 12 amino acids. Trimming shortened V by 7 bases and J by 6 bases, and 13 bases separated the two germline ends. Looked up from germline, CDR1 is SGHRS and CDR2 is YFSETQ. For the CDR3, the DNA is TGCGCCAGCCGAGGGGAGGAAGCTGAAGCTTTCTTT. It translates to CASRGEEAEAFF.

This chain joins TRBV28 and TRBJ1-1; TRBD1 is a possible D gene (6 bases). This CDR3 spans 14 amino acids. The germline CDR1 and CDR2 sequences are MDHEN and SYDVKM. Deletions cut 5 bases from V and 6 bases from J, with 16 bases between. CDR3 bases: TGTGCCAGCAGTCCCCGGGACAACATTCCTGAAGCTTTCTTT. Amino acid sequence: CASSPRDNIPEAFF.

In this sample, this clone turned up once. The chain joins TRBV5-8 to TRBJ2-4; perhaps TRBD1 as D (5 bases). Trimming pared 5 bases from V and 7 bases from J, leaving 13 bases between. CDR3 length: 13 amino acids. From germline, CDR1 is SGHTS and CDR2 YDEGEE. As DNA, the CDR3 is TGTGCCAGCAGATGGGGCGTTCAGAACATTCAGTACTTC. Translating it yields CASRWGVQNIQYF.

The chain joins TRBV6-5 to TRBJ1-5; 7 nucleotides align to TRBD1. The CDR3 runs to 14 residues. CDR1 is MNHEY and CDR2 is SVGAGI in the germline V gene. The V segment lost 6 bases and the J segment 3 bases; nucleotides outside the gene matches: 5. CDR3 residues: CASRETGANQPQHF. The DNA of the CDR3 is TGTGCCAGCAGGGAAACAGGGGCCAATCAGCCCCAGCATTTT.

This clone was seen just once. This chain uses TRBV10-1 with TRBJ1-1; 11 bases agree with TRBD1. CDR1 is WNHNN, CDR2 SYGVQD, per germline (reference sequence). This CDR3 region has 16 residues. The J segment lost 7 bases and the V segment lost 3 bases, leaving 10 bases of the junction unmatched. The CDR3 region is CASSDLVDRGHNEAFF. DNA of the CDR3: TGCGCCAGCAGTGATCTAGTGGACAGGGGGCACAATGAAGCTTTCTTT.

This clone was observed once. The genes are TRBV5-1 and TRBJ2-6; D possibly corresponds to TRBD2 (6 bases). Germline V gene data show CDR1 as SGHRS and CDR2 as YFSETQ. Trimming removed 7 bases from V and 0 bases from J, with 14 bases in between. The CDR3 is made up of 16 amino acids. The CDR3 DNA reads TGCGCCAGCGGCTGGGGAGGCAGCTCTGGGGCCAACGTCCTGACTTTC. It is translated as CASGWGGSSGANVLTF.

J is TRBJ1-3 and V is TRBV2; D remains ambiguous. The germline V gene encodes CDR1 SNHLY and CDR2 FYNNEI. The CDR3 runs to 12 residues. V was pared by 3 bases and J by 7 bases, with 7 bases between. The DNA for the CDR3 is TGTGCCAGCAGTGACAGGCCGAACACCATATATTTT. It is translated as CASSDRPNTIYF. The whole variable domain, remainder taken from reference TRBV2 and TRBJ1-3, is EPEVTQTPSHQVTQMGQEVILRCVPISNHLYFYWYRQILGQKVEFLVSFYNNEISEKSEIFDDQFSVERPDGSNFTLKIRSTKLEDSAMYFCASSDRPNTIYFGEGSWLTVV.

The chain has TRBV27 and TRBJ1-3, with 8 positions matching TRBD1. The CDR3 extends over 15 amino acids. The germline V gene encodes CDR1 MNHEY and CDR2 SMNVEV (reference sequence). The ends lost 5 bases at V and 0 bases at J; junction bases unmatched: 3. The CDR3 nucleotides are TGTGCCAGCAGTCCCGGGACAGGCTCTGGAAACACCATATATTTT. Its protein product is CASSPGTGSGNTIYF.

This chain links TRBV6-4 with TRBJ2-3; maybe TRBD2 (7 bases). Trimming removed 0 bases at V and 4 bases at J, with 14 bases between. CDR1 MRHNA and CDR2 SNTAGT come from the germline V gene. This CDR3 contains 16 residues. CDR3 bases: TGTGCCAGCAGTGACTCAAGGGGGGGGCGCGCAGATACGCAGTATTTT. Protein: CASSDSRGGRADTQYF.

The genes are TRBV30 and TRBJ1-5, with D maybe TRBD1 (6 bases). Germline CDR1 and CDR2: GTSNPN and SVGIG (reference sequence). The CDR3 totals 14 residues. V lost 0 bases and J 4 bases, leaving 10 bases between the germline ends. CDR3: CAWSVLQGNQPQHF. The CDR3 region has the DNA TGTGCCTGGAGTGTACTACAGGGTAATCAGCCCCAGCATTTT.

The V gene is TRBV19, the J gene TRBJ1-1; D gene uncertain. The CDR3 loop spans 12 amino acids. Germline CDR1 and CDR2: LNHDA and SQIVND (reference sequence). V was shortened by 4 bases and J by 5 bases, with 8 bases between the two germline ends. The CDR3 DNA is TGTGCCAGTAGTAGCGGAGGGACTGAAGCTTTCTTT. This translates into CASSSGGTEAFF.

J is TRBJ2-2 and V is TRBV14; weak D call: TRBD2 (5 bases). The V and J ends lost 1 base and 4 bases respectively, with 22 bases between them. This CDR3 is 19 amino acids long. CDR1 and CDR2 (germline): SGHDN, FVKESK. The CDR3 sequence: CASSQAHVARLWGTGELFF. CDR3 nucleotides: TGTGCCAGCAGCCAAGCCCACGTGGCTAGACTATGGGGCACCGGGGAGCTGTTTTTT. Variable domain in full (rest from reference TRBV14 and TRBJ2-2): EAGVTQFPSHSVIEKGQTVTLRCDPISGHDNLYWYRRVMGKEIKFLLHFVKESKQDESGMPNNRFLAERTGGTYSTLKVQPAELEDSGVYFCASSQAHVARLWGTGELFFGEGSRLTVL.

The chain is built from TRBV6-5 and TRBJ1-4; 7 bases match TRBD1. Germline V gene data show CDR1 as MNHEY and CDR2 as SVGAGI. Trimming cost V 8 bases and J 8 bases; bases outside gene matches: 14. The CDR3 has 15 amino acids. The CDR3 nucleotides are TGTGCCAGCCGGGCAGGGGGTGGTTTAAGGGAAAAACTGTTTTTT. It specifies CASRAGGGLREKLFF.

The rearrangement joins TRBV6-1 to TRBJ1-2, with 7 bases fitting TRBD1. CDR1 is MNHNS, CDR2 SASEGT, per germline. The ends lost 3 bases at V and 8 bases at J; junction bases unmatched: 9. The CDR3 totals 14 residues. Written as DNA, the CDR3 is TGTGCCAGCAGTGAGACCGGGACAGTATACGGCTACACCTTC. The encoded protein is CASSETGTVYGYTF.